A single sample is the source of the 22 T cell receptor beta chains below, sequenced in a study of a mutant IDH1 vaccine in newly diagnosed glioma. Time point indicated: week 47, end of study. A 20-mer mutant IDH1 peptide at 300 ug was injected subcutaneously with topical imiquimod. The antigens for these receptors are not known. Profiled with immunoSEQ multiplex PCR; TCRdb holds only in-frame clones, not every one. This table has 50,000 to 65,000 clones, around 83% appearing once. The specimen comprised PBMCs, sampled from a glioma patient whose treatment included an IDH1 peptide vaccine. The receptors here all came from a woman in her fifties or sixties with glioma.

The J gene is TRBJ1-2, the V gene TRBV9, with D perhaps matching TRBD1 (6 bases). The CDR3 has 17 amino acids. In germline, CDR1 is SGDLS, CDR2 YYNGEE. V lost 0 bases to trimming and J lost 0 bases, with 15 bases between them. CDR3 residues: CASSVATDRTTNYGYTF. CDR3 sequence (DNA): TGTGCCAGCAGCGTAGCTACTGACAGGACAACTAACTATGGCTACACCTTC. Combining the CDR3 with reference TRBV9 and TRBJ1-2 gives the whole variable domain DSGVTQTPKHLITATGQRVTLRCSPRSGDLSVYWYQQSLDQGLQFLIQYYNGEERAKGNILERFSAQQFPDLHSELNLSSLELGDSALYFCASSVATDRTTNYGYTFGSGTRLTVV.

The gene calls are TRBV6-5 and TRBJ1-2, with D maybe TRBD1 (6 bases). Germline lookup yields CDR1 MNHEY and CDR2 SVGAGI. V lost 10 bases, J lost 4 bases, and 13 bases lay in between. There are 12 residues in the CDR3. DNA of the CDR3: TGTGCCATTTTTAGAGGGGGCTATGGCTACACCTTC. Protein sequence: CAIFRGGYGYTF.

The V gene is TRBV9, the J gene TRBJ2-7, with D perhaps being TRBD1 or TRBD2 (6 bases each). This CDR3 has 17 residues. CDR1 and CDR2 from the germline V gene are SGDLS and YYNGEE. V was trimmed by 0 bases and J by 1 base, leaving 17 bases between them. CDR3 amino acids: CASSVAEGGRRSYEQYF. The CDR3 nucleotides read TGTGCCAGCAGCGTAGCTGAAGGGGGGCGACGTTCCTACGAGCAGTACTTC.

CDR3 sequence reads: CASTDNAGELFF. In DNA, the CDR3 is TGTGCCAGCACCGATAACGCCGGGGAGCTGTTTTTT. This chain joins TRBV2 and TRBJ2-2; D is unresolved. This CDR3 spans 12 amino acids. The germline V gene encodes CDR1 SNHLY and CDR2 FYNNEI. V lost 7 bases to trimming and J lost 6 bases, with 9 bases between them.

The J gene is TRBJ1-5, the V gene TRBV5-6; D is unresolved. CDR3 size: 15 residues. The V end lost 4 bases, the J end lost 2 bases, and 13 bases lay between the germline ends. The germline gives CDR1 SGHDT, CDR2 YYEEEE. The CDR3 sequence: CASSTWTERNQPQHF. The CDR3 DNA follows: TGTGCCAGCAGCACCTGGACGGAACGCAATCAGCCCCAGCATTTT.

This clone was detected only once. The V call is TRBV30, the J call TRBJ2-5; D not certain. The end of the DNA is better explained by TRBJ2-7, so the J call may be wrong. The germline V gene encodes CDR1 GTSNPN and CDR2 SVGIG (reference sequence). The CDR3 length is 14 residues. Here the CDR3 reads CAWTLRLTSYEQYF. DNA for the CDR3: TGTGCCTGGACCCTCCGGCTTACCTCCTACGAGCAGTACTTC.

Only one count was recorded for this clone. This chain uses TRBV7-3 with TRBJ1-5; D is possibly TRBD1 (5 bases). Germline CDR1 reads SGHTA; CDR2 reads FQGTGA. The V end lost 5 bases, the J end lost 5 bases, and 10 bases lay between the germline ends. The CDR3 is 13 residues long. CDR3 sequence: CASSQGTDQPQHF. The CDR3 DNA reads TGTGCCAGCAGCCAGGGAACAGATCAGCCCCAGCATTTT.

The genes are TRBV28 and TRBJ2-5; 8 nucleotides align to TRBD2. Germline V CDR1 and CDR2: MDHEN, SYDVKM. J lost 4 bases, V lost 11 bases, and 9 bases had no gene match. The CDR3 loop spans 13 amino acids. The CDR3 DNA reads TGTGCCTGCTCTGGCGGGGGGCCAGAGACCCAGTACTTC. This encodes CACSGGGPETQYF. Using reference TRBV28 and TRBJ2-5 for the parts outside the CDR3, the full variable domain is DVKVTQSSRYLVKRTGEKVFLECVQDMDHENMFWYRQDPGLGLRLIYFSYDVKMKEKGDIPEGYSVSREKKERFSLILESASTNQTSMYLCACSGGGPETQYFGPGTRLLVL.

In its sample, this clone was seen a few times. This sequence joins TRBV6-5 and TRBJ1-1; D not certain. The CDR3 sequence is 10 residues long. The V end lost 8 bases, the J end lost 6 bases, and 7 bases lay between the germline ends. Germline assignment: CDR1 MNHEY and CDR2 SVGAGI. The CDR3: CASEDPEAFF. The CDR3 nucleotides are TGTGCCAGCGAAGATCCTGAAGCTTTCTTT.

The chain couples TRBV5-4 to TRBJ1-2; D is unresolved. Germline CDR1 is SGHNT and CDR2 is YYREEE (reference sequence). There are 17 residues in the CDR3. With 2 bases removed from V and 3 bases from J, the gap between germline ends came to 20 bases. The CDR3 sequence: CASSFPPGTRFDYGYTF. For the CDR3, the DNA is TGTGCCAGCAGCTTCCCTCCCGGTACCCGGTTCGACTATGGCTACACCTTC. The whole variable domain, remainder taken from reference TRBV5-4 and TRBJ1-2, is ETGVTQSPTHLIKTRGQQVTLRCSSQSGHNTVSWYQQALGQGPQFIFQYYREEENGRGNFPPRFSGLQFPNYSSELNVNALELDDSALYLCASSFPPGTRFDYGYTFGSGTRLTVV.

V gene TRBV5-1 combines with J gene TRBJ2-3; D gene uncertain. The CDR3 has 15 amino acids. V shed 1 base and J shed 2 bases, with 11 bases lying between them. Germline V gene lookup returns CDR1 SGHRS and CDR2 YFSETQ. DNA for the CDR3: TGCGCCAGCAGCTTGAGACACCCAATCACAGATACGCAGTATTTT. Its protein product is CASSLRHPITDTQYF.

The chain carries TRBV9 and TRBJ2-1, with 7 positions matching TRBD2. This CDR3 has 14 residues. V trimming: 0 bases; J trimming: 12 bases; junction bases outside the gene matches: 9. In germline, CDR1 is SGDLS, CDR2 YYNGEE. The CDR3 DNA reads TGTGCCAGCAGCGTAGAGTTTATCCCTAGCGGGCAGTTCTTC. This gives the protein CASSVEFIPSGQFF.

This clone has only one observation. The J gene is TRBJ1-2, the V gene TRBV6-4; D is unresolved. The V gene lost 0 bases and the J gene lost 4 bases, with 18 bases spanning the gap. The CDR3 is 17 residues long. CDR1 and CDR2 from the germline V gene are MRHNA and SNTAGT. CDR3 in amino acids: CASSDSKTGWNFYGYTF. In DNA, the CDR3 is TGTGCCAGCAGTGACTCGAAGACCGGTTGGAACTTCTATGGCTACACCTTC.

The gene calls are TRBV5-1 and TRBJ1-5, with D tentatively TRBD1 (6 bases). The germline V gene encodes CDR1 SGHRS and CDR2 YFSETQ. V lost 4 bases, J lost 2 bases, and 10 bases lay in between. This CDR3 is built from 14 residues. For the CDR3, the DNA is TGCGCCAGCAGCCCGGGGGCGGGCAATCAGCCCCAGCATTTT. Protein product: CASSPGAGNQPQHF.

V usage is TRBV19 and J usage is TRBJ1-2; D unresolved. There are 14 residues in the CDR3. With 0 bases removed from V and 4 bases from J, the gap between germline ends came to 9 bases. Germline CDR1 is LNHDA and CDR2 is SQIVND (reference sequence). CDR3 bases: TGTGCCAGTAGTATAGAACCGGGGTCCTATGGCTACACCTTC. This gives the protein CASSIEPGSYGYTF.

The chain carries TRBV27 and TRBJ2-7; 7 bases map to TRBD1. The CDR3 has 19 amino acids. J gave up 2 bases and V 2 bases, and 18 bases lay outside the gene matches. Germline CDR1 MNHEY, CDR2 SMNVEV (reference sequence). The chain's CDR3 is CASSLENLNRQGSPYEQYF. Here the CDR3 DNA reads TGTGCCAGCAGTTTAGAGAACCTCAATCGACAGGGTTCACCCTACGAGCAGTACTTC.

The gene calls are TRBV19 and TRBJ1-5; D might be TRBD1 (6 bases). Trimming removed 1 base from V and 6 bases from J, with 16 bases in between. This CDR3 has 16 amino acids. Germline lookup yields CDR1 LNHDA and CDR2 SQIVND (reference sequence). CDR3 sequence (DNA): TGTGCCAGTAGTATAGGGCCGACAGGAGGGTCTCAGCCCCAGCATTTT. Its translation: CASSIGPTGGSQPQHF.

The chain carries TRBV14 and TRBJ2-3, with TRBD1 as a possible D gene (6 bases). Germline CDR1 SGHDN, CDR2 FVKESK. The CDR3 sequence is 15 residues long. Trimming shortened V by 6 bases and J by 1 base, and 14 bases separated the two germline ends. In DNA form, the CDR3 reads TGTGCCAGCAGTAAAGGGGGTTTAGGCACAGATACGCAGTATTTT. Translating it yields CASSKGGLGTDTQYF.

The J gene is TRBJ1-3, the V gene TRBV13; TRBD1 matches at 9 bases. The CDR3 has 16 residues. Per the germline V gene, CDR1 is PRHDT and CDR2 is FYEKMQ (reference sequence). The trim removed 5 bases at V and 3 bases at J, leaving 8 bases unmatched. In DNA, the CDR3 is TGTGCCAGCAGCCCCGTAGGACAGGGGTATGGAAACACCATATATTTT. This sequence encodes CASSPVGQGYGNTIYF.

This chain connects TRBV11-2 to TRBJ1-6, with D unresolved. The germline V and J ends were trimmed by 1 base and 3 bases, with 1 base remaining between them. Germline assignment: CDR1 SGHAT and CDR2 FQNNGV. The CDR3 contains 13 residues. This CDR3 is CASSLVYNSPLHF. The DNA for the CDR3 is TGTGCCAGCAGCTTAGTCTATAATTCACCCCTCCACTTT.

The V and J genes are TRBV6-1 and TRBJ1-5; D unresolved. Germline lookup yields CDR1 MNHNS and CDR2 SASEGT. V was pared by 2 bases and J by 6 bases, with 14 bases between. The CDR3 length is 15 residues. CDR3 coding DNA: TGTGCCAGCAGTGAATATAAGGCCGTTGCTCAGCCCCAGCATTTT. As protein: CASSEYKAVAQPQHF.

V usage is TRBV19 and J usage is TRBJ1-3, with D unresolved. The CDR3 runs to 10 residues. V lost 8 bases and J lost 5, with 4 bases in between. Germline CDR1 LNHDA, CDR2 SQIVND (reference sequence). The CDR3: CASVRNTIYF. The DNA for the CDR3 is TGTGCCAGTGTGAGAAACACCATATATTTT.